One sample yielded the 19 T cell receptor beta chains listed below, sequenced in a study of T-cell memory formation after mild COVID-19 (dated by TCRdb to the early 2020s). Libraries were made using 5' RACE. The sequencer was an Illumina NovaSeq 6000. Using fastp trimming at Q25 and MiXCR clonotype assembly, TCRdb reanalyzed the public sequencing data and kept in-frame beta chains. Rows are combined by CDR3 protein, so each entry shows the most common genes and DNA. In this sample the table shows about 560,000 distinct CDR3 sequences, around a sixth of which occur a single time. The ten largest clones take up less than 10% of the sample. The sequenced sample was PBMCs or a T cell subset sorted from them (not recorded which). The receptors here all came from an adult woman who had mild COVID-19 (a few samples of this study predate the infection). The sample titles of this study are shuffled in the database, so cell type and time point are left out; the donor was told from shared clones.

This clonotype was observed many times. The chain joins TRBV7-8 to TRBJ1-6; D not resolved. V lost 5 bases and J lost 7, with 12 bases in between. Germline-derived CDR1 and CDR2 are SGHVS and FQNEAQ. The CDR3 is 14 residues long. The CDR3 here is CASSPLPQNSPLHF. For the CDR3, the DNA is TGTGCCAGCAGCCCCCTCCCGCAAAATTCACCCCTCCACTTT.

The chain combines TRBV5-6 with TRBJ2-1, with 12 nucleotides matching TRBD1. The length of the CDR3 is 15 residues. In germline, CDR1 is SGHDT, CDR2 YYEEEE. V was clipped by 6 bases and J by 6 bases; unmatched bases: 7. The CDR3 protein is CASTEGQGATNEQFF. CDR3 DNA: TGTGCCAGCACCGAGGGACAGGGGGCGACCAATGAGCAGTTCTTC.

There are a few counts of this clonotype. This chain joins TRBV7-2 and TRBJ2-3; D might be TRBD2 (6 bases). The germline CDR1 and CDR2 sequences are SGHTA and FQGNSA. V dropped 3 bases and J dropped 8 bases, with 24 bases sitting between them. This CDR3 region has 17 residues. The DNA for the CDR3 is TGTGCCAGCAGCTTCGCCCCCCGGGACCCACTCGGGGGTACGCAGTATTTT. Its translation: CASSFAPRDPLGGTQYF.

This clonotype was seen repeatedly, ten times or more. The germline gene is not matched at one end of the junction; a read error may be the cause. This sequence joins TRBV5-1 and TRBJ1-5, with D unresolved. CDR1 and CDR2 (germline): SGHRS, YFSETQ. This CDR3 is built from 14 residues. This chain's CDR3 is CASSLGTSNQPQHF. Written as DNA, the CDR3 is TGTGCCAGCAGCTTAGGCACTAGCAATCAGCCCCAGCATTTT.

This CDR3 reads CASSEKQGGAYRNTEAFF. The CDR3 coding sequence is TGTGCCAGCAGTGAAAAGCAGGGCGGCGCCTACCGGAACACTGAAGCTTTCTTT. The chain carries TRBV2 and TRBJ1-1, with D tentatively TRBD1 (5 bases). Between the trimmed V and J ends, which lost 2 bases and 1 base, there was a span of 20 bases. The germline V gene has CDR1 SNHLY and CDR2 FYNNEI. The CDR3 covers 18 residues.

The chain is built from TRBV11-2 and TRBJ2-1, with 7 bases fitting TRBD2. Per germline, CDR1 SGHAT and CDR2 FQNNGV. The CDR3 is made up of 16 amino acids. After removal of 0 bases from V and 10 bases from J, the junction contained 12 bases not matched to a gene. The CDR3 DNA reads TGTGCCAGCAGCTTAGAGGTGGGAGGGCTCCCCTCGGAGCAGTTCTTC. Amino acids: CASSLEVGGLPSEQFF.

This clonotype was seen repeatedly, ten times or more. The chain couples TRBV12-3 or TRBV12-4 to TRBJ2-2; D tentatively reads TRBD1 or TRBD2 (5 bases each). The CDR3 contains 16 residues. Trimming left V 2 bases short and J 2 bases short, with 12 bases between. DNA of the CDR3: TGTGCCAGCAGTTTACGGCAGGGACGAAACACCGGGGAGCTGTTTTTT. Translated: CASSLRQGRNTGELFF.

This clonotype is a singleton in its sample. This chain links TRBV19 with TRBJ1-3; D remains ambiguous. V was shortened by 4 bases and J by 3 bases, with 19 bases between the two germline ends. CDR3 length equals 17 residues. Germline values: CDR1 LNHDA, CDR2 SQIVND (reference sequence). The CDR3 sequence: CASSKGSSSEIGNTIYF. For the CDR3, the DNA is TGTGCCAGTAGTAAAGGAAGCTCCTCCGAAATTGGAAACACCATATATTTT.

Only a few counts were recorded for this clonotype. J is TRBJ1-1 and V is TRBV2; 9 bases agree with TRBD1. CDR1 and CDR2 from the germline V gene are SNHLY and FYNNEI. This CDR3 spans 13 amino acids. V was pared by 4 bases and J by 4 bases, with 1 base of the junction left unmatched. The CDR3 spells CASSADRGTEAFF. The CDR3 coding sequence is TGTGCCAGCAGTGCGGACAGGGGCACTGAAGCTTTCTTT.

The chain has TRBV5-1 and TRBJ2-6; no clear D gene. V shed 4 bases and J shed 4 bases, with 9 bases lying between them. The length of the CDR3 is 14 residues. Germline CDR1 reads SGHRS; CDR2 reads YFSETQ. CDR3 residues: CASSRDVGANVLTF. CDR3 in DNA: TGCGCCAGCAGCAGAGACGTAGGGGCCAACGTCCTGACTTTC.

This clonotype has more than one count but fewer than ten. The chain links TRBV24-1 to TRBJ2-1, with 8 bases fitting TRBD2. The germline V gene has CDR1 KGHDR and CDR2 SFDVKD. The CDR3 consists of 15 residues. Germline trimming cut 4 bases from V and 7 bases from J; bases unmatched to any gene: 8. The CDR3 loop reads CATSDISGTINEQFF. CDR3 DNA sequence: TGTGCCACCAGTGACATTAGCGGGACTATTAATGAGCAGTTCTTC.

This clonotype was observed a few times. The rearrangement uses TRBV5-1 and TRBJ2-1; D uncertain. The CDR3 length is 15 residues. Deletions cut 0 bases from V and 5 bases from J, with 12 bases between. Germline V lookup: CDR1 SGHRS, CDR2 YFSETQ. The CDR3 here is CASSLGHGENNEQFF. DNA for the CDR3: TGCGCCAGCAGCTTGGGACACGGAGAGAACAATGAGCAGTTCTTC.

This clonotype has a handful of counts. The chain has TRBV5-1 and TRBJ2-5, with 9 bases fitting TRBD1. Losses at the gene ends were 5 bases for V and 5 bases for J; bases not matched to a gene: 13. Germline V lookup: CDR1 SGHRS, CDR2 YFSETQ. The length of the CDR3 is 16 residues. CDR3 residues: CASSQTPTGGQETQYF. The CDR3, as DNA: TGCGCCAGCAGTCAAACGCCCACAGGGGGCCAGGAGACCCAGTACTTC.

This sequence joins TRBV12-3 or TRBV12-4 and TRBJ2-5, with 14 nucleotides matching TRBD2. Germline trimming cut 5 bases from V and 4 bases from J; bases unmatched to any gene: 6. The CDR3 has 16 residues. CDR3 sequence (DNA): TGTGCCAGCAGTACTTGGACTAGCGGGGGGTCAGAGACCCAGTACTTC. Protein sequence: CASSTWTSGGSETQYF.

In its sample, this clonotype was seen a few times. This chain links TRBV7-2 with TRBJ1-2, with a tentative D call TRBD1 (5 bases). CDR3 length: 10 residues. Germline V lookup: CDR1 SGHTA, CDR2 FQGNSA. Trimming removed 8 bases from V and 8 bases from J, with 9 bases in between. As DNA, the CDR3 is TGTGCCAGCGACAGTGAGGGCTACACCTTC. Translating it yields CASDSEGYTF.

This clonotype was picked up a small number of times. The J gene is TRBJ2-1, the V gene TRBV5-1, with D perhaps TRBD2 (5 bases). Germline values: CDR1 SGHRS, CDR2 YFSETQ. This CDR3 region has 13 residues. Trimming pared 4 bases from V and 15 bases from J, leaving 20 bases between. CDR3 DNA sequence: TGCGCCAGCAGCCCGCCCGGTGAGGGTCCGGGGTTCTTC. This codes for CASSPPGEGPGFF.

This clonotype has ten or more counts. This CDR3 is CASSWTFSGDNEQFF. CDR3 nucleotides: TGCGCCAGCAGCTGGACTTTCTCCGGGGATAATGAGCAGTTCTTC. This chain connects TRBV5-1 to TRBJ2-1, with D tentatively TRBD2 (5 bases). The V end was cut by 3 bases, the J end by 7 bases, with 17 bases between. Germline V gene data show CDR1 as SGHRS and CDR2 as YFSETQ. This CDR3 region has 15 residues.

Concerning this clonotype itself: The junction does not match germline at one end; this may be a read error. The chain employs TRBV10-3 and TRBJ1-4, with D maybe TRBD1 (5 bases). CDR1 ENHRY and CDR2 SYGVKD come from the germline V gene. The CDR3 sequence is 17 residues long. CDR3 in DNA: TGTGCCATCAGCGAGTATAGCCCCGTGCAGGGAGGCGAAAAACTGTTTTTT. This encodes CAISEYSPVQGGEKLFF.

The chain couples TRBV18 to TRBJ2-7; D might be TRBD1 (6 bases). Between the trimmed V and J ends, which lost 5 bases and 5 bases, there was a span of 13 bases. CDR3 length: 13 amino acids. Germline values: CDR1 KGHSH, CDR2 LQKENI. The CDR3 DNA sequence: TGTGCCAGCTCAAGGGACATTTTAAACGAGCAGTACTTC. Its translation is CASSRDILNEQYF.